Listed below are T cell receptor beta chains from one sample, sequenced in a study of blood T cell repertoires in COVID-19. The method was immunoSEQ multiplex PCR; TCRdb's version includes in-frame clones alone and lacks a portion of them. The data hold around 460,000 clones, with around nine tenths observed a single time. The specimen sequenced was peripheral blood. These receptors all come from a man aged 18 to 29 with COVID-19, enrolled during active disease. Both conserved end residues are part of each CDR3. Each record gives: CDR3 length, J gene, clone size, D gene, V gene, CDR3 protein. D genes are given only for firm matches. Rows give clone size only sometimes, using once, few, many, or a class for an expanded clone.

len: 15; j_gene: TRBJ1-3; abundance: .; d_gene: .; v_gene: TRBV5-1; CDR3aa: CASRGGEARGNTIYF
len: 16; j_gene: TRBJ1-4; abundance: .; d_gene: TRBD1; v_gene: TRBV7-9; CDR3aa: CASSMTGNVGNEKLFF
len: 14; j_gene: TRBJ1-5; abundance: .; d_gene: .; v_gene: TRBV18; CDR3aa: CASSGQGHNQPQHF
len: 11; j_gene: TRBJ2-1; abundance: .; d_gene: .; v_gene: TRBV6-5; CDR3aa: CASGEYNEQFF
len: 15; j_gene: TRBJ2-7; abundance: few; d_gene: TRBD1; v_gene: TRBV10-2; CDR3aa: CASVPGGDRPYEQYF
len: 15; j_gene: TRBJ2-2; abundance: once; d_gene: TRBD1; v_gene: TRBV2; CDR3aa: CASSPQGAGTGELFF
len: 17; j_gene: TRBJ2-3; abundance: .; d_gene: TRBD2; v_gene: TRBV13; CDR3aa: CASSQNEAGGNTDTQYF
len: 16; j_gene: TRBJ2-5; abundance: .; d_gene: TRBD2; v_gene: TRBV3-1/TRBV3-2; CDR3aa: CASSHEWTSGEETQYF
len: 15; j_gene: TRBJ2-7; abundance: .; d_gene: .; v_gene: TRBV10-1; CDR3aa: CASSVWPRGGYEQYF
len: 15; j_gene: TRBJ1-2; abundance: .; d_gene: .; v_gene: TRBV19; CDR3aa: CASSMGAVPNYGYTF
len: 16; j_gene: TRBJ2-3; abundance: .; d_gene: .; v_gene: TRBV5-4; CDR3aa: CASSPWETGGSDTQYF
len: 14; j_gene: TRBJ2-7; abundance: .; d_gene: TRBD1; v_gene: TRBV6-5; CDR3aa: CASRRGQASYEQYF
len: 12; j_gene: TRBJ2-5; abundance: once; d_gene: .; v_gene: TRBV18; CDR3aa: CASSPRGETQYF
len: 13; j_gene: TRBJ2-2; abundance: .; d_gene: .; v_gene: TRBV11-2; CDR3aa: CASSSVSVGELFF
len: 15; j_gene: TRBJ2-1; abundance: once; d_gene: TRBD1; v_gene: TRBV9; CDR3aa: CASSVAGQAYNEQFF
len: 19; j_gene: TRBJ2-5; abundance: .; d_gene: TRBD2; v_gene: TRBV4-1; CDR3aa: CASSQEFLASGGVQETQYF
len: 15; j_gene: TRBJ2-2; abundance: .; d_gene: TRBD2; v_gene: TRBV30; CDR3aa: CAWSLAGGFTGELFF
len: 14; j_gene: TRBJ2-7; abundance: .; d_gene: TRBD1; v_gene: TRBV6-5; CDR3aa: CASTHGDRDHEQYF
len: 12; j_gene: TRBJ2-7; abundance: .; d_gene: .; v_gene: TRBV6-5; CDR3aa: CASSWGQYEQYF
len: 15; j_gene: TRBJ2-7; abundance: .; d_gene: TRBD1; v_gene: TRBV14; CDR3aa: CASSQVFQGAREQYF
len: 14; j_gene: TRBJ2-1; abundance: .; d_gene: .; v_gene: TRBV12-5; CDR3aa: CASGNYREHNEQFF
len: 14; j_gene: TRBJ2-1; abundance: .; d_gene: TRBD1; v_gene: TRBV3-1/TRBV3-2; CDR3aa: CASSSWDRGNEQFF
len: 15; j_gene: TRBJ2-7; abundance: few; d_gene: TRBD2; v_gene: TRBV7-9; CDR3aa: CASSAGLAGSYEQYF
len: 13; j_gene: TRBJ2-7; abundance: .; d_gene: TRBD1; v_gene: TRBV7-2; CDR3aa: CASSRDREYEQYF
len: 14; j_gene: TRBJ1-1; abundance: .; d_gene: .; v_gene: TRBV25-1; CDR3aa: CASSEYKADTEAFF
len: 15; j_gene: TRBJ2-1; abundance: .; d_gene: .; v_gene: TRBV18; CDR3aa: CASSPQADVLNEQFF
len: 11; j_gene: TRBJ2-1; abundance: .; d_gene: .; v_gene: TRBV12-3/TRBV12-4; CDR3aa: CASTPGNEQFF
len: 16; j_gene: TRBJ1-2; abundance: once; d_gene: TRBD1; v_gene: TRBV6-4; CDR3aa: CASSDRGRQGNYGYTF
len: 13; j_gene: TRBJ1-4; abundance: few; d_gene: .; v_gene: TRBV12-3/TRBV12-4; CDR3aa: CASRQANNEKLFF
len: 14; j_gene: TRBJ2-7; abundance: .; d_gene: .; v_gene: TRBV5-1; CDR3aa: CASSLDSFSYEQYF
len: 17; j_gene: TRBJ2-2; abundance: .; d_gene: TRBD2; v_gene: TRBV2; CDR3aa: CASRTWGGLAGTGELFF
len: 15; j_gene: TRBJ2-7; abundance: .; d_gene: TRBD1; v_gene: TRBV6-4; CDR3aa: CASSVSPGGTYEQYF
len: 15; j_gene: TRBJ2-1; abundance: .; d_gene: TRBD1; v_gene: TRBV7-9; CDR3aa: CASSPLGDSYNEQFF
len: 16; j_gene: TRBJ2-2; abundance: .; d_gene: .; v_gene: TRBV15; CDR3aa: CATSRSTIANTGELFF
len: 16; j_gene: TRBJ2-2; abundance: .; d_gene: .; v_gene: TRBV18; CDR3aa: CASSPLLSSDTGELFF
len: 14; j_gene: TRBJ2-2; abundance: .; d_gene: TRBD2; v_gene: TRBV3-1/TRBV3-2; CDR3aa: CASSRTRGTGELFF
len: 14; j_gene: TRBJ1-1; abundance: .; d_gene: .; v_gene: TRBV21-1; CDR3aa: CASIRTGEGTEAFF